This entry concerns a single T cell receptor beta chain. The germline CDR1 and CDR2 sequences are MDHEN and SYDVKM. The V end lost 8 bases, the J end lost 1 base, and 14 bases lay between the germline ends. This CDR3 region has 15 residues. The data originate from a study of T cells in Graves' hyperthyroidism and ophthalmopathy. Amplified TCR beta CDR3 regions derived from RNA transcripts. A set of HTBI primers served as the primers for a first-round RT-PCR of the TCR CDR3. TCRdb redid the calling of the multiplex PCR reads with MiXCR, one entry per CDR3 protein. The data contain more than 500,000 distinct CDR3 sequences, roughly 50% of them seen just once; the ten biggest clones take up 15% to 20%.

The receptor comes from an adult woman with Graves' disease, either hyperthyroidism or ophthalmopathy (not recorded which). Material for sequencing was peripheral blood or thyroid tissue (not recorded which). J is TRBJ2-2 and V is TRBV28; perhaps D is TRBD1 or TRBD2 (5 bases each). The CDR3 DNA reads as TGTGCCAGCCGCCGGGGCAGGATGAACACCGGGGAGCTGTTTTTT. It translates to CASRRGRMNTGELFF. Filled out from reference TRBV28 and TRBJ2-2, the complete variable domain reads DVKVTQSSRYLVKRTGEKVFLECVQDMDHENMFWYRQDPGLGLRLIYFSYDVKMKEKGDIPEGYSVSREKKERFSLILESASTNQTSMYLCASRRGRMNTGELFFGEGSRLTVL.